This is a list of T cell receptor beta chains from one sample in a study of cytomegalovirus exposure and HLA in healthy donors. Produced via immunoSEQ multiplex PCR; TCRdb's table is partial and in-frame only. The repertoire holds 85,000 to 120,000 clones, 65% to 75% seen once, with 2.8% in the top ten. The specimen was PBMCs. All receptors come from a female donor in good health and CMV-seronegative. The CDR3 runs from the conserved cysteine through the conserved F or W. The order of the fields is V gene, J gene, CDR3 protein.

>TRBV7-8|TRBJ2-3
CASSGPREDTQYF
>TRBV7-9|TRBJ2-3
CASSSGLAGNPTQYF
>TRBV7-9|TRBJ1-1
CASSADRGSTEAFF
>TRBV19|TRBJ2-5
CASSQTGRGETQYF
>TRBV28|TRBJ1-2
CASSLDSNYGYTF
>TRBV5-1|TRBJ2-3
CASRLTSGRARTDTQYF
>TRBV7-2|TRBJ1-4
CASSPGGGEKLFF
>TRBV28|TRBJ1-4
CASKTGSIGYFF
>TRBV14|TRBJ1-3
CASRHRGTGNTIYF
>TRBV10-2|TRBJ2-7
CASSEFRQPPGEQYF